This TCR beta chain was sequenced during a study of T cells in Graves' hyperthyroidism and ophthalmopathy. Study-level information: Before treatment of any kind, peripheral blood was taken at initial diagnosis. Study results and caveats: From stable hyperthyroidism, ophthalmopathy was separated by a 13 V-J model.

A word on this clonotype: Its antigen is unknown.

CDR3 size: 13 residues. Trimming shortened V by 4 bases and J by 5 bases, and 11 bases separated the two germline ends. Germline values: CDR1 MNHNS, CDR2 SASEGT. Amplification of TCR beta CDR3 regions was performed using RNA transcripts as template. TCR CDR3 underwent first-round RT-PCR with the HTBI primer set. TCRdb independently ran MiXCR on the multiplex PCR reads; one entry per CDR3 protein. Of about 740,000 distinct CDR3 sequences listed, less than 15% are singletons. The V call is TRBV6-1, the J call TRBJ2-5; D possibly corresponds to TRBD2 (6 bases). This receptor was obtained from a woman aged 18-29 years with Graves' hyperthyroidism. Sequenced: blood. The chain's CDR3 is CASSGRGSETQYF. CDR3 nucleotides: TGTGCCAGCAGTGGACGGGGGTCCGAGACCCAGTACTTC.